The rows below give T cell receptor beta chains drawn from one sample of a study of PD-L1 blockade in urothelial cancer. Only in-frame clones appear in the TCRdb table, and some are missing; sequencing was by immunoSEQ multiplex PCR. The sample includes tens of thousands of clones, around 84% of them seen just once. The specimen was PBMCs, collected around atezolizumab (anti-PD-L1) treatment. Source of these receptors: a man aged 50 to 59 with urothelial cancer. Both conserved end residues are part of each CDR3. Fields, in order: clone size, D gene, V gene, J gene, CDR3 protein, CDR3 DNA. A D gene is named only where the DNA matches it firmly. Clone size is not always given. Where it is, it says once, few, many or a class for expanded clones.

-	TRBD2	TRBV10-2	TRBJ2-2	CASRRLAGAPTSNTGELFF	TGCGCCAGCAGACGACTAGCGGGGGCTCCTACCAGTAACACCGGGGAGCTGTTTTTT
-	-	TRBV6-5	TRBJ1-2	CASSGLPDGYTF	TGTGCCAGCAGTGGACTCCCGGATGGCTACACCTTC
-	TRBD1	TRBV6-5	TRBJ1-1	CASRPAGTGTTEAFF	TGTGCCAGCAGACCCGCCGGGACAGGGACCACTGAAGCTTTCTTT
-	-	TRBV5-1	TRBJ2-7	CASSLGAGGFSYEQYF	TGCGCCAGCAGCTTGGGTGCCGGCGGGTTCTCCTACGAGCAGTACTTC
-	-	TRBV30	TRBJ2-7	CAWSRAGEQYF	TGTGCCTGGAGTAGGGCGGGCGAGCAGTACTTC
-	TRBD2	TRBV5-4	TRBJ2-7	CASSLEGTSGSAEQYF	TGTGCCAGCAGCTTAGAAGGGACTAGCGGGAGTGCCGAGCAGTACTTC
-	-	TRBV15	TRBJ2-7	CATSRAGGVSYEQYF	TGTGCCACCAGCAGAGCGGGGGGCGTTAGCTACGAGCAGTACTTC
-	-	TRBV10-3	TRBJ1-2	CAISPGQNYGYTF	TGTGCCATCAGTCCGGGACAAAACTATGGCTACACCTTC
-	TRBD1	TRBV7-3	TRBJ2-2	CASSLVQGASSGELFF	TGTGCCAGCAGCTTAGTCCAGGGGGCGAGCTCCGGGGAGCTGTTTTTT
-	-	TRBV9	TRBJ2-5	CASSVASVETQYF	TGTGCCAGCAGCGTAGCCTCGGTAGAGACCCAGTACTTC
few	-	TRBV5-1	TRBJ2-5	CASSLVRQVQETQYF	TGCGCCAGCAGCTTGGTCCGCCAGGTCCAAGAGACCCAGTACTTC
-	-	TRBV6-4	TRBJ1-5	CASSGDTGLNSNQPQHF	TGTGCCAGCAGTGGAGATACCGGACTTAATAGCAATCAGCCCCAGCATTTT
-	TRBD1	TRBV13	TRBJ2-2	CASSLDVLRTGNTGELFF	TGTGCCAGCAGCTTAGACGTCTTGCGGACAGGGAACACCGGGGAGCTGTTTTTT
few	TRBD1	TRBV29-1	TRBJ1-4	CSVGQGEKLFF	TGCAGCGTTGGACAGGGGGAAAAACTGTTTTTT
-	TRBD1	TRBV6-1	TRBJ1-4	CASSSPGQLEKLFF	TGTGCCAGCTCGTCTCCGGGACAGCTCGAAAAACTGTTTTTT
-	TRBD2	TRBV10-2	TRBJ2-3	CASRRLAGLTDTQYF	TGCGCCAGCCGCCGACTAGCGGGGCTCACAGATACGCAGTATTTT
-	TRBD1	TRBV28	TRBJ1-4	CASSEPKDRGKLFF	TGTGCCAGCAGTGAGCCCAAGGACAGGGGAAAACTGTTTTTT
-	TRBD2	TRBV10-1	TRBJ2-7	CASSPPLAGTDYEQYF	TGCGCCAGCAGTCCCCCGCTAGCGGGGACTGACTACGAGCAGTACTTC
-	-	TRBV30	TRBJ2-3	CAWAYGADTQYF	TGTGCCTGGGCCTATGGTGCAGATACGCAGTATTTT
-	TRBD1	TRBV27	TRBJ1-1	CASSLRTGGEGAFF	TGTGCCAGCAGTTTACGGACAGGGGGCGAAGGCGCTTTCTTT
-	-	TRBV29-1	TRBJ2-7	CSVAAAGRGYEQYF	TGCAGCGTTGCCGCTGCGGGCAGGGGCTACGAGCAGTACTTC
-	TRBD1	TRBV5-1	TRBJ2-1	CASSHRGGEQFF	TGCGCCAGCAGCCACAGGGGTGGTGAGCAGTTCTTC
-	-	TRBV7-9	TRBJ1-6	CASSSGQYSPLHF	TGTGCCAGCAGCTCTGGACAGTATTCACCCCTCCACTTT
few	TRBD1	TRBV19	TRBJ1-5	CASSTPVVGGEGQPQHF	TGTGCCAGTAGTACCCCGGTGGTAGGGGGCGAAGGTCAGCCCCAGCATTTT
-	TRBD2	TRBV9	TRBJ2-1	CASSTALAGVGEQFF	TGTGCCAGCAGCACAGCCCTAGCGGGAGTGGGTGAGCAGTTCTTC
-	-	TRBV7-2	TRBJ2-7	CASSLEARRREQYF	TGTGCCAGCAGCTTAGAGGCTAGGCGACGGGAGCAGTACTTC
-	-	TRBV5-5	TRBJ2-7	CASRFEDGGFSYEQYF	TGTGCCAGCAGATTTGAGGACGGAGGTTTCTCCTACGAGCAGTACTTC
-	-	TRBV27	TRBJ2-2	CASSRTGTWDTGELFF	TGTGCCAGCAGCCGAACGGGTACGTGGGACACCGGGGAGCTGTTTTTT
-	TRBD1	TRBV19	TRBJ1-6	CASSTGDRVGNSPLHF	TGTGCCAGTAGTACTGGGGACAGGGTTGGTAATTCACCCCTCCACTTT
few	-	TRBV30	TRBJ1-6	CAWHFGGRSYNSPLHF	TGTGCCTGGCACTTCGGGGGACGCTCCTATAATTCACCCCTCCACTTT
-	TRBD2	TRBV4-1	TRBJ2-7	CASSQKGLAAYEQYF	TGCGCCAGCAGCCAAAAAGGACTAGCGGCTTACGAGCAGTACTTC
-	-	TRBV4-1	TRBJ2-3	CASSQANPDLGGTDTQYF	TGCGCCAGCAGCCAAGCGAATCCCGACCTGGGAGGCACAGATACGCAGTATTTT
-	-	TRBV6-1	TRBJ1-5	CASSDRRAGMGNQPQHF	TGTGCCAGCAGTGACCGCCGGGCCGGGATGGGCAATCAGCCCCAGCATTTT
few	-	TRBV5-4	TRBJ1-2	CASSIVQANYGYTF	TGTGCCAGCAGCATTGTTCAGGCGAACTATGGCTACACCTTC
once	TRBD2	TRBV5-4	TRBJ2-3	CASSLRLAGPTDTQYF	TGTGCCAGCAGCTTGCGACTAGCGGGCCCCACAGATACGCAGTATTTT
-	TRBD1	TRBV27	TRBJ2-4	CASRRTGGAKNIQYF	TGTGCCAGCAGACGGACAGGGGGGGCCAAAAACATTCAGTACTTC
-	TRBD1	TRBV19	TRBJ1-6	CASTQGWYMDSPLHF	TGTGCCAGCACACAGGGGTGGTATATGGATTCACCCCTCCACTTT
-	-	TRBV9	TRBJ2-7	CASSVGVGGYEQYF	TGTGCCAGCAGCGTAGGAGTGGGGGGCTACGAGCAGTACTTC
-	TRBD2	TRBV4-1	TRBJ2-3	CASSQVLAGADTQYF	TGCGCCAGCAGCCAAGTACTAGCGGGAGCGGATACGCAGTATTTT
-	TRBD2	TRBV5-5	TRBJ2-1	CASSLALAGGQSHEQFF	TGTGCCAGCAGCTTGGCACTAGCGGGAGGGCAGTCCCATGAGCAGTTCTTC
once	TRBD1	TRBV5-4	TRBJ2-7	CASSSRGGTGAYEQYF	TGTGCCAGCAGCTCCCGGGGCGGAACAGGGGCCTACGAGCAGTACTTC
-	TRBD2	TRBV5-6	TRBJ2-5	CASSPGLAGSETQYF	TGTGCCAGCAGCCCGGGACTAGCGGGGTCAGAGACCCAGTACTTC
-	-	TRBV7-8	TRBJ2-7	CASSPGFYEQYF	TGTGCCAGCAGCCCAGGGTTCTACGAGCAGTACTTC
-	-	TRBV7-2	TRBJ2-2	CASSGRGRRGGQNTGELFF	TGTGCCAGCAGCGGACGTGGGAGGCGAGGGGGCCAGAACACCGGGGAGCTGTTTTTT
-	-	TRBV7-6	TRBJ1-1	CASSLGVRNTEAFF	TGTGCCAGCAGCTTAGGAGTGAGGAACACTGAAGCTTTCTTT